The subject of this entry is one T cell receptor (beta chain). Its target is unknown. The data were taken from a study of graft-versus-host responses after intestinal transplantation. The wider study: Recipients had multivisceral, liver-intestinal, or isolated intestinal transplants. Whole-study findings and limits: GvH clonotypes were identified within recipient marrow, with a subset emerging first in ileum or blood.

Method: immunoSEQ multiplex PCR; TCRdb's copy keeps in-frame clones and lacks some. The sample carries around 92,000 clones, roughly 86% recorded once. Germline V gives CDR1 ENHRY, CDR2 SYGVKD. CDR3 length: 14 residues. V lost 5 bases to trimming and J lost 9 bases; unmatched junction nucleotides: 4. The TCR was taken from a human patient who received an intestinal transplant, so some T cells may come from the graft donor. The chain uses TRBV10-3 and TRBJ1-6; 10 bases align to TRBD1. Material: PBMCs, obtained 255 days after intestinal transplant. The CDR3 DNA follows: TGTGCCATCAGTCAGACAGGGGGCGGTTCACCCCTCCACTTT. Translating it yields CAISQTGGGSPLHF.